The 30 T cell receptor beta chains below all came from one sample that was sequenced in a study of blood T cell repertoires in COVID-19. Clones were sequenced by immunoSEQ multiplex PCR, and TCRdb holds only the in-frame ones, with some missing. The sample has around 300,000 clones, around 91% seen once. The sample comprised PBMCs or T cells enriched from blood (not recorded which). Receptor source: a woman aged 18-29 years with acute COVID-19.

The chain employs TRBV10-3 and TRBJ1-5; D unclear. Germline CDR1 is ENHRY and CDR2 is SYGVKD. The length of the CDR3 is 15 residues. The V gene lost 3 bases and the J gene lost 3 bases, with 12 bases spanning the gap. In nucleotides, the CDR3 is TGTGCCATCAGTGACTCGGCGGAGGACAATCAGCCCCAGCATTTT. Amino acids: CAISDSAEDNQPQHF.

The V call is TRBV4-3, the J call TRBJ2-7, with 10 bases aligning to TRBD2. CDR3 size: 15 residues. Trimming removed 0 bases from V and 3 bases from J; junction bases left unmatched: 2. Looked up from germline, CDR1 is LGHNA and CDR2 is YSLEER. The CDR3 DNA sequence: TGCGCCAGCAGCCAAGACGGGACTAGCGTCTACGAGCAGTACTTC. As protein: CASSQDGTSVYEQYF.

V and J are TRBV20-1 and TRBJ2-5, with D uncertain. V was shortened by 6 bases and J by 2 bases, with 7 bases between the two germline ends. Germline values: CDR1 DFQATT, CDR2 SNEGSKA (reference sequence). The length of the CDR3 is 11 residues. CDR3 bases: TGCAGTGCCAGGATTCAAGAGACCCAGTACTTC. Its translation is CSARIQETQYF.

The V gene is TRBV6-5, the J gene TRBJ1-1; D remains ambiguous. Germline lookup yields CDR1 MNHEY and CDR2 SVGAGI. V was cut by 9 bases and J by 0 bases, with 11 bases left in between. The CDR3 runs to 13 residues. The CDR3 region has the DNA TGTGCCAGGGCGGTAGAAATGAACACTGAAGCTTTCTTT. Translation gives CARAVEMNTEAFF.

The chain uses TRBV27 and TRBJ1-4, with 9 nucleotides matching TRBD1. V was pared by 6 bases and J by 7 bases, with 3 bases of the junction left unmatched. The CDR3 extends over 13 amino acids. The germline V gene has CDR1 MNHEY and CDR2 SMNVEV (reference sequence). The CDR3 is CASSDRGVEKLFF. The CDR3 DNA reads TGTGCCAGCAGCGACAGGGGGGTTGAAAAACTGTTTTTT.

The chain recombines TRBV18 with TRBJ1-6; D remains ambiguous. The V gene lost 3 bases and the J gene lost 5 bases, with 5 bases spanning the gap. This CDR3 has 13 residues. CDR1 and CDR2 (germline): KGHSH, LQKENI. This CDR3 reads CASSPRNNSPLHF. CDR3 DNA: TGTGCCAGCTCACCGCGAAATAATTCACCCCTCCACTTT.

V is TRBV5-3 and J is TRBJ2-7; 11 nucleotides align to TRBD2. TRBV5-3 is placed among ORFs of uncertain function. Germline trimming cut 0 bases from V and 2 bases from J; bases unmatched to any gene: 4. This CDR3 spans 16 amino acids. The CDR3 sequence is CARSLAPGLAAYEQYF. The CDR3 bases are TGTGCCAGAAGCTTGGCTCCGGGACTAGCGGCCTACGAGCAGTACTTC.

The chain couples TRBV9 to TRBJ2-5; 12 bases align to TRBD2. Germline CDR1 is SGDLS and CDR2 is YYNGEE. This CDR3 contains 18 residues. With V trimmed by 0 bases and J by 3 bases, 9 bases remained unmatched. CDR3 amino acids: CASSVGASGRAIEETQYF. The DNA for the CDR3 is TGTGCCAGCAGCGTAGGGGCTAGCGGGAGGGCCATTGAAGAGACCCAGTACTTC.

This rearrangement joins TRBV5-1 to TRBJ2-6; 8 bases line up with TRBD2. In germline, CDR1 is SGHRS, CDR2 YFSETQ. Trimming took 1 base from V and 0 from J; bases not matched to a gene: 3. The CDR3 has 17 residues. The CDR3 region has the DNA TGCGCCAGCAGCTTGACTAGCGGTAACTCTGGGGCCAACGTCCTGACTTTC. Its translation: CASSLTSGNSGANVLTF.

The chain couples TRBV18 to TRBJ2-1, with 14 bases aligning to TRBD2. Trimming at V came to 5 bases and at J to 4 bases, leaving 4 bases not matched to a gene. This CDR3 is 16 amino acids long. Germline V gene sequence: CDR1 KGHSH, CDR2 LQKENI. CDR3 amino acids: CASSGTSGRSYNEQFF. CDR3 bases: TGTGCCAGCTCAGGGACTAGCGGGAGAAGTTACAATGAGCAGTTCTTC.

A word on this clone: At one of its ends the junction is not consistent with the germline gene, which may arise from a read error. CDR3 DNA: TGTGCCAGCAGCCAAGCGGCCGCAGGGGGCAACCAGCCCCAGCATTTT. Encoded protein: CASSQAAAGGNQPQHF. This sequence joins TRBV7-8 and TRBJ1-5; 8 bases match TRBD1. The CDR3 has 16 amino acids. Looked up from germline, CDR1 is SGHVS and CDR2 is FQNEAQ.

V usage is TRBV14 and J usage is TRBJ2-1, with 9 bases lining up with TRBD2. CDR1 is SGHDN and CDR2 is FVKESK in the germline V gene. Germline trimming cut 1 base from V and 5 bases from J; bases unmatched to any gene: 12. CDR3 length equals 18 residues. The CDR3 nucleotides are TGTGCCAGCAGCCAAGGTCGATATAGCGGGAGTAAGGACAATGAGCAGTTCTTC. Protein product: CASSQGRYSGSKDNEQFF.

The CDR3: CASSEAYFQTAGEAFF. The CDR3 bases are TGTGCCAGCAGTGAAGCGTACTTCCAGACGGCGGGTGAAGCTTTCTTT. V usage is TRBV6-1 and J usage is TRBJ1-1, with D uncertain. CDR1 and CDR2 from the germline V gene are MNHNS and SASEGT. This CDR3 contains 16 residues. Between the trimmed V and J ends, which lost 0 bases and 7 bases, there was a span of 18 bases.

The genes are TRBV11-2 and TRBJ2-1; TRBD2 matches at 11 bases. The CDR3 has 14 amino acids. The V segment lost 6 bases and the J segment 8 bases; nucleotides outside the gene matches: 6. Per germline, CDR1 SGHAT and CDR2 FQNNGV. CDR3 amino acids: CASRIAGGGYEQFF. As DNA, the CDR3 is TGTGCCAGCAGAATAGCGGGAGGGGGATATGAGCAGTTCTTC.

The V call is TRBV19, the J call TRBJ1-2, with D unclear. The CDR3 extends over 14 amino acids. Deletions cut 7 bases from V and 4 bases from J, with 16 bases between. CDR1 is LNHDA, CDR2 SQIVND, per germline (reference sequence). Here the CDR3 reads CASNPTTVTYGYTF. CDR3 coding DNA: TGTGCCAGTAACCCAACAACAGTCACCTATGGCTACACCTTC.

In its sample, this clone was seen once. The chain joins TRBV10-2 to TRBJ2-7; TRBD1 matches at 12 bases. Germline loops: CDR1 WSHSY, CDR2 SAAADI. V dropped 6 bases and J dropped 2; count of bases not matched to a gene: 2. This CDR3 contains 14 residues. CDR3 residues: CASSGTGGTYEQYF. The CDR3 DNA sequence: TGCGCCAGCAGCGGGACAGGGGGCACCTACGAGCAGTACTTC.

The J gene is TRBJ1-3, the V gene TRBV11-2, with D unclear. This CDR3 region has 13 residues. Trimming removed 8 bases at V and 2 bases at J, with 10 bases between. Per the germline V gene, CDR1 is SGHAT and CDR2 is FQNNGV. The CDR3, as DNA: TGTGCCAGCTCCGCCCACACTGGAAACACCATATATTTT. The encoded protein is CASSAHTGNTIYF.

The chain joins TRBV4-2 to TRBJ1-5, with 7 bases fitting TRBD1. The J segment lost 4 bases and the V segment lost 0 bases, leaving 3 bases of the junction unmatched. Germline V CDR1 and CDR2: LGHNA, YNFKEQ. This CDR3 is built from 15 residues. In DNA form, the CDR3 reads TGTGCCAGCAGCCAAGAAAGGGGGCGGAATCAGCCCCAGCATTTT. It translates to CASSQERGRNQPQHF.

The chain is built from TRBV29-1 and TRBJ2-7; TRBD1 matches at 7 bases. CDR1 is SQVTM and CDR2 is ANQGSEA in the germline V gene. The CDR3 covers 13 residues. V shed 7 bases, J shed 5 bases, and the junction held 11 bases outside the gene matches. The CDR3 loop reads CSARTGALDEQYF. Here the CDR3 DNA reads TGCAGCGCCAGAACAGGGGCCTTGGACGAGCAGTACTTC.

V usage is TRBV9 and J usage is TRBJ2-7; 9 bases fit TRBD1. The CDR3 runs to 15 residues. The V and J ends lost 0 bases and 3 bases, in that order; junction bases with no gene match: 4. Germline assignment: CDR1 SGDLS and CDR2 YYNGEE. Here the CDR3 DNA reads TGTGCCAGCAGCGTAGGGGACAGGGTGATCTACGAGCAGTACTTC. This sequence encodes CASSVGDRVIYEQYF.

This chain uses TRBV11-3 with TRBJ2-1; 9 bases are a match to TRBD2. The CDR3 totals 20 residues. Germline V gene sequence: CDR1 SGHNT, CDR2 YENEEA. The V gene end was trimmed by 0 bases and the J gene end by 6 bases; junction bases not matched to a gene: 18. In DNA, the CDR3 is TGTGCCAGCAGCTTAGAAGTCGGGCTAGCGGGACAGTCGGTTCGCAATGAGCAGTTCTTC. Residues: CASSLEVGLAGQSVRNEQFF.

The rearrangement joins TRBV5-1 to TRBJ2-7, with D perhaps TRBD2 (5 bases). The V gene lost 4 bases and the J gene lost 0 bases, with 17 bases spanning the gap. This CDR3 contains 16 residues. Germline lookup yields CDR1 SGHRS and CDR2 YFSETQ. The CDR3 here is CASSLSWGDNSYEQYF. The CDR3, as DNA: TGCGCCAGCAGCCTAAGTTGGGGAGACAACTCCTACGAGCAGTACTTC.

The CDR3 protein is CASSPRVVGRTDTQYF. The CDR3 DNA is TGTGCCAGCAGCCCCCGGGTGGTGGGGCGCACAGATACGCAGTATTTT. The chain joins TRBV2 to TRBJ2-3; weak D call: TRBD1 (5 bases). The CDR3 contains 16 residues. In germline, CDR1 is SNHLY, CDR2 FYNNEI. V lost 6 bases and J 1 base, leaving 17 bases between the germline ends.

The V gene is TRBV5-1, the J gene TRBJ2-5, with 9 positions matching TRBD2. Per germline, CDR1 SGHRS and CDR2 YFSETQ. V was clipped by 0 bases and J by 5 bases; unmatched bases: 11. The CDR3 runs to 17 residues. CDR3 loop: CASSLAAGGSQGETQYF. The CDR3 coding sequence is TGCGCCAGCAGCTTGGCGGCGGGAGGGTCCCAAGGGGAGACCCAGTACTTC.

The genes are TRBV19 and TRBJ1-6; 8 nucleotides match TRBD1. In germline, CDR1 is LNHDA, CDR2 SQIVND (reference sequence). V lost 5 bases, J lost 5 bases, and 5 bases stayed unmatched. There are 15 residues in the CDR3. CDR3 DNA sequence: TGTGCCAGTAGTCCGTTGACAGGGGATAATTCACCCCTCCACTTT. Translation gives CASSPLTGDNSPLHF.

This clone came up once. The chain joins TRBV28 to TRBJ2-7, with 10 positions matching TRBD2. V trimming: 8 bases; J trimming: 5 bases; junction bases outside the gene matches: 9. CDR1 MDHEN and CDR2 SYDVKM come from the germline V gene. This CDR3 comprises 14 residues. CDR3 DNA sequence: TGTGCCAGCCATCAAAGCGGGAGGGCCCACGAGCAGTACTTC. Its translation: CASHQSGRAHEQYF.

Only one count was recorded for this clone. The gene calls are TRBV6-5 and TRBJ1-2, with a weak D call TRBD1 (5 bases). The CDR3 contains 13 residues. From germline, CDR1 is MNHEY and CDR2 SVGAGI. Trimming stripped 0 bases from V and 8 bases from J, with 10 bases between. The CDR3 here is CASSYSGGGGYTF. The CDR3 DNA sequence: TGTGCCAGCAGTTACTCTGGGGGGGGAGGCTACACCTTC.

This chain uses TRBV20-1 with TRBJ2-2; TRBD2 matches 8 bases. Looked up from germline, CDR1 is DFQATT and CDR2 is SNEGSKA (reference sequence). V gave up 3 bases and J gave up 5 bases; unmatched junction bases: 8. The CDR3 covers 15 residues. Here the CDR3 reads CSASDPSGRTGELFF. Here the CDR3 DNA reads TGCAGTGCTAGTGATCCTAGCGGGCGTACCGGGGAGCTGTTTTTT.

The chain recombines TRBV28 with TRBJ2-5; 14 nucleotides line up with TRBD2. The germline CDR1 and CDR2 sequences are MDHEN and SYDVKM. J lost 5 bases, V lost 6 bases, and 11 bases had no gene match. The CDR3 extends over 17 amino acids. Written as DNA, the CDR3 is TGTGCCAGCAGGGGCCTGGGACTAGCGGGAGTCGGGGAGACCCAGTACTTC. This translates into CASRGLGLAGVGETQYF. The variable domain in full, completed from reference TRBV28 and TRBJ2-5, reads DVKVTQSSRYLVKRTGEKVFLECVQDMDHENMFWYRQDPGLGLRLIYFSYDVKMKEKGDIPEGYSVSREKKERFSLILESASTNQTSMYLCASRGLGLAGVGETQYFGPGTRLLVL.

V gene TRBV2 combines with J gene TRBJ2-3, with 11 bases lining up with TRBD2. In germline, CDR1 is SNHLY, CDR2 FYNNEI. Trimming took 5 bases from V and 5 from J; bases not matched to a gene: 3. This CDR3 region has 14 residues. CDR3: CASSLGLAGDTQYF. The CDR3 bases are TGTGCCAGCAGTCTTGGACTAGCGGGAGATACGCAGTATTTT.